The clone carrying this T cell receptor beta chain is medium-sized by frequency. The target antigen is unknown. These data belong to a study of T cell clusters in autoimmune cytopenias. Study-wide points: TRB repertoire shifts in secondary cytopenia and chronic lymphocytic leukemia mostly reflected lymphoma, not autoimmunity. Primary autoimmune cytopenia patients seemingly lacked the physiological T cell clusters found in healthy donors. No experiment has yet validated the function of the T cell clusters defined in silico. Comparing secondary cytopenia with chronic lymphocytic leukemia showed no cluster-lack signature, apparently masked by lymphoma repertoire.

TRB rearrangements were amplified by touch-down multiplex PCR with mixed TRB-A/B primers. TCRdb processed the multiplex PCR reads again and assigns one entry to each CDR3 protein, with no DNA. In all, the sample yields thousands of distinct CDR3 sequences. Roughly 38,000 genome equivalents of blood DNA were amplified for TRB. The CDR3 totals 16 residues. The sequence was collected from a human donor with an autoimmune cytopenia or autoimmune hepatitis (not recorded which). Sequenced sample: peripheral blood. The chain employs TRBV12-3 or TRBV12-4 and TRBJ2-1; TCRdb's D call of TRBD2 is untestable without DNA. CDR3: CASSQVAGGRGNEQFF.